This T cell receptor beta chain was identified during a study of blood T cell repertoires in COVID-19 (dated by TCRdb to about 2020). About the full investigation: Samples covering the acute and convalescent phases of COVID-19 were provided by collaborators in the United States, Italy and Spain. The sample metadata nearly always contained a de-identified subject ID, COVID-19 status, age in years and sex. The samples were drawn from the first 160 participants of the ongoing ImmuneRACE study and from 950 to 1,500 subjects provided by 6 global collaborators. Subjects who had been exposed to COVID-19, were actively infected with it, or had recovered from it provided the deeply sampled blood TCRbeta repertoires that made up the dataset. The repertoires were released in a freely available public database meant as a resource for research on the immune response to SARS-CoV-2. The prospective study material was composed of cDNA or gDNA derived from T cells, B-cell-depleted T cells, or PBMCs. Where HLA class I and class II types were available, the types were taken from metadata supplied by the sample provider, not from assay-based typing. The full study reports these points: How much clinical and demographic metadata was included differed by source and by participant, and the metadata was provided uncurated.

TCRbeta CDR3 regions were amplified from genomic DNA using the immunoSEQ Assay, a bias-controlled multiplex PCR. The original pipeline was this. The number of nucleated cells in each sample was estimated from the amplification of reference gene primers within the assay. To quantify the absolute abundance of each unique TCRbeta CDR3 rearrangement, sequence reads were collapsed and filtered. For each sample, productive Simpson clonality was calculated as the square root of Simpson's diversity index across productive rearrangements. Imported from immuneACCESS, the table was reduced by TCRdb to in-frame sequences with V and J called. These copies leave out some clones; in studies compared against another copy, an unresolved V gene accounts for under half, and the cause of the remainder is not known. That table furnishes V, J and clone size, whereas the DNA furnished D and trimming. The sample table lists 140,000 or so clones, about nine tenths of them with a count of one. 9.5% to 12% of the sample comes from the top ten.

CDR1 SGHTA and CDR2 FQGNSA are derived from the germline V gene. The CDR3 goes from the cysteine to the phenylalanine over 14 residues. Only the CDR3 DNA is retained, 42 bases long and in frame from the first base. A distance of 16 bases separates the germline ends of V and J, which lose 7 bases and 4 bases respectively. As regards this clone: Its antigen has not been determined. No per-base quality is available; no much larger clone lies one base away.

Each collaborating institution followed its own protocols to collect whole blood in K2EDTA tubes. For TCRbeta analysis, collaborators shipped samples as frozen whole blood, isolated PBMCs, or DNA extracted from either of those sample types. The sample taken for sequencing was peripheral blood. This receptor was obtained from a woman of 80 years or more with acute or convalescent COVID-19. Recombination joined TRBV7-2 with TRBJ1-1; no D gene is confidently identified. The CDR3 loop reads CASTPTLMGTEAFF. The sequenced DNA is TGTGCCAGCACTCCGACTCTCATGGGCACTGAAGCTTTCTTT.